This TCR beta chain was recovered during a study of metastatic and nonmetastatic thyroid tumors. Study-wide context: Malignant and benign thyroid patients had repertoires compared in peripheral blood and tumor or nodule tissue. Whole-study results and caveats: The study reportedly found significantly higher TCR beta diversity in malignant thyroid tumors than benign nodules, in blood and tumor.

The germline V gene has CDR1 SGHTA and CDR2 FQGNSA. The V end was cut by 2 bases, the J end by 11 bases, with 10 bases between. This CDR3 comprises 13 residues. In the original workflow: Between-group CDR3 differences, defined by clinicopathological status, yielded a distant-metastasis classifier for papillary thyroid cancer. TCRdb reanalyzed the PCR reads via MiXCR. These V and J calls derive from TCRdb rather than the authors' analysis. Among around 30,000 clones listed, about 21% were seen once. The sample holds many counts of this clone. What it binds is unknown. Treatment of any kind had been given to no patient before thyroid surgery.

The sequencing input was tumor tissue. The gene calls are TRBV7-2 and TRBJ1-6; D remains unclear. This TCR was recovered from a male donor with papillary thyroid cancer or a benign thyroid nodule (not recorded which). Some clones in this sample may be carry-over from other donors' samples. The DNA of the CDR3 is TGTGCCAGCAGCTTACTTAAGGAGGCACCCCTCCACTTT. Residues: CASSLLKEAPLHF.